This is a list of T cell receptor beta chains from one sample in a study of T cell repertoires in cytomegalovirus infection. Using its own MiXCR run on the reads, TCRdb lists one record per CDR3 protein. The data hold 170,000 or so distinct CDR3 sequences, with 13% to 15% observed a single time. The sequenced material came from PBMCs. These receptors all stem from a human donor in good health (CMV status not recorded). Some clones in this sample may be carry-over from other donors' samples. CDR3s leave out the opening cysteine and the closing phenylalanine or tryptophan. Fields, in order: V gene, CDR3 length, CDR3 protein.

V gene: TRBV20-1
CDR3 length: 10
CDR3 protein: SASEGGYGYT

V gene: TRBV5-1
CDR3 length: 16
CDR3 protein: ASSRGRPVQGADYEQY

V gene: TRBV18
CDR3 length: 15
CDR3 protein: ASSPLEGSGREGEQF

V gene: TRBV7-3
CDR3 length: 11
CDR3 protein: ASSLMTPGELF

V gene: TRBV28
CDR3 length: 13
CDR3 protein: ASSSPGQAYNEQF

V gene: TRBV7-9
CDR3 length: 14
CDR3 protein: ASISGTGGFDYGYT

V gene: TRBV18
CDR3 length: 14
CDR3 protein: ASSPFQGSGANVLT

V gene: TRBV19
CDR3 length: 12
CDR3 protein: ASSEGQGMAEQY

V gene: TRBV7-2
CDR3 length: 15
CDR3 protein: ASSLLAGGDLTDTQY

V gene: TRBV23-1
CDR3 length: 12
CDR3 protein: ASSQGTGTHEQY

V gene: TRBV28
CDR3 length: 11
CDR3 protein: ASRGLVYEKLF

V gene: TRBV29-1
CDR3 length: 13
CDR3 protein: SVLPLARYTDTQY

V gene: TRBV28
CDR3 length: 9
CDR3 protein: ACRGDNEQF

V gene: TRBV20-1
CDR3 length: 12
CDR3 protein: SARVMGKWGTQY

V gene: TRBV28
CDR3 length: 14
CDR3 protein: ASRGGQGARRETQY

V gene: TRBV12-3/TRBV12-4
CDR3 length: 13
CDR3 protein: ASSFRPSSYNEQF

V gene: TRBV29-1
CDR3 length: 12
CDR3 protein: SVEPPAGSDGYT

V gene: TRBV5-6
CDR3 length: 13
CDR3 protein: ASSAGGSGTGELF

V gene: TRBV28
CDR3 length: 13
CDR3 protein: ATWTGTSGANVLT

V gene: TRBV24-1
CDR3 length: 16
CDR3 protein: ATSDLGLAGSSYNEQF

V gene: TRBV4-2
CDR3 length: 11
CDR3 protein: ASSPEGARGYT

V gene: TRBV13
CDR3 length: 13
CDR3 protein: ASSPQTAWDTEAF

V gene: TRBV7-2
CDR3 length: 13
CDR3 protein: ASTPDRGGGQPQH

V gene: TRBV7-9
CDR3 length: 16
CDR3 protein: ASSLLGTSGRAGNIQY

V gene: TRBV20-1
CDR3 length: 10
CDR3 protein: SAQQGNTEAF

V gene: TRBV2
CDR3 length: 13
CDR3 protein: ASSATGISNYGYT

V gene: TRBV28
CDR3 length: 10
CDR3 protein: ASGTWQETQY

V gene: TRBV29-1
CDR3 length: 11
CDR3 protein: SVRTGSQETQY

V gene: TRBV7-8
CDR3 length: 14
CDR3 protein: ASSLEHWTGKFEAF